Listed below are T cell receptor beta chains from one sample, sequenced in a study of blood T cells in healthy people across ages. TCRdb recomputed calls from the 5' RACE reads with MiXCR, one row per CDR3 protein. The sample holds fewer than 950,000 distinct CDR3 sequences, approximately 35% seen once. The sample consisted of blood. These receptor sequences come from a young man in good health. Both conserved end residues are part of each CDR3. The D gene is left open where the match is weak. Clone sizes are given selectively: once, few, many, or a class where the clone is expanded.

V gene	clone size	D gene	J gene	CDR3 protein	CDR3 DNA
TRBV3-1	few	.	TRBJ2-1	CASSQDRGGASYNEQFF	TGTGCCAGCAGCCAAGATAGGGGGGGGGCCTCCTACAATGAGCAGTTCTTC
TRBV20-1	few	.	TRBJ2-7	CSANPNRLYEQYF	TGCAGTGCTAACCCGAACAGGCTCTACGAGCAGTACTTC
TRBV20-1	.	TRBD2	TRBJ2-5	CSAAASGLDNEQYF	TGCAGTGCTGCGGCTAGCGGCCTCGACAATGAGCAGTACTTC
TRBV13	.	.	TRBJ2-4	CASSLGTANIQYF	TGTGCCAGCAGCTTAGGTACAGCCAACATTCAGTACTTC
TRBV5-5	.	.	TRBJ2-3	CASTQQGTDTQYF	TGTGCCAGCACCCAACAGGGTACAGATACGCAGTATTTT
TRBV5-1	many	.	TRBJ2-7	CASSLDRGQGRTYEQYF	TGCGCCAGCAGCTTGGATCGGGGGCAGGGCAGAACCTACGAGCAGTACTTC
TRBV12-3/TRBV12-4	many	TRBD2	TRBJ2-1	CASSLLFGGGTYNEQFF	TGTGCCAGCAGTTTATTGTTTGGGGGGGGTACCTACAATGAGCAGTTCTTC
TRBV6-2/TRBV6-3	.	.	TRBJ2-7	CASRPTVYEQYF	TGTGCCAGCAGACCGACAGTCTACGAGCAGTACTTC
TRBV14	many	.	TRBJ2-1	CASSQLERNEQFF	TGTGCCAGCAGCCAATTGGAAAGGAATGAGCAGTTCTTC
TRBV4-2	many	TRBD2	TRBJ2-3	CASSSRGASGTRTDTQYF	TGTGCCAGCAGCTCCCGCGGGGCTAGCGGGACCCGCACAGATACGCAGTATTTT
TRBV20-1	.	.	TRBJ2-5	CSARDPAAEQYF	TGCAGTGCTAGAGATCCGGCGGCAGAGCAGTACTTC
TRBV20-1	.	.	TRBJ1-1	CSARAGGGSTEAFF	TGCAGTGCTAGAGCAGGCGGTGGTTCCACTGAAGCTTTCTTT
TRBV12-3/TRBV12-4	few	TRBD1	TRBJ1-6	CASRRTGSDSPLHF	TGTGCCAGCAGGCGGACAGGGTCGGATTCACCCCTCCACTTT
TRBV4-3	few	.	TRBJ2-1	CASSLAVVASRNEQFF	TGCGCCAGCAGCCTGGCTGTCGTGGCTAGCAGGAATGAGCAGTTCTTC
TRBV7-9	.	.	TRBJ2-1	CASSLDGEPNEQFF	TGTGCCAGCAGCTTAGATGGAGAACCGAATGAGCAGTTCTTC
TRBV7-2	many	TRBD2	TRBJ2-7	CASSLSGGNSYEQYF	TGTGCCAGCAGCCTTAGCGGGGGTAACTCCTACGAGCAGTACTTC
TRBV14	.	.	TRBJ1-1	CASSQERLGRTEAFF	TGTGCCAGCAGCCAAGAGAGGTTAGGGAGAACTGAAGCTTTCTTT
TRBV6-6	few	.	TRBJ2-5	CASSYGPGQETQYF	TGTGCCAGCAGTTACGGTCCCGGCCAAGAGACCCAGTACTTC